This T cell receptor (beta chain) was obtained from a study of control samples from healthy donors and cancer patients. The V gene's germline CDR1 is SGDLS and CDR2 YYNGEE. This CDR3 comprises 13 residues. Deletions cut 3 bases from V and 8 bases from J, with 14 bases between. This clone was picked up a small number of times. Generated by immunoSEQ multiplex PCR, the TCRdb table keeps only in-frame clones and is missing some. Found here are about 85,000 clones, over 85% of them singletons; the top ten hold 5.5%. The sequence came from a middle-aged man in good health. The sample consisted of blood. V and J are TRBV9 and TRBJ1-2; tentative D call: TRBD1 (6 bases). The CDR3 region is CASSAGRGLGYTF. The CDR3 DNA reads as TGTGCCAGCAGCGCCGGGAGGGGGTTAGGCTACACCTTC. The variable domain in full, with the rest retrieved from reference TRBV9 and TRBJ1-2, is DSGVTQTPKHLITATGQRVTLRCSPRSGDLSVYWYQQSLDQGLQFLIQYYNGEERAKGNILERFSAQQFPDLHSELNLSSLELGDSALYFCASSAGRGLGYTFGSGTRLTVV.